Each of the 15 T cell receptor beta chains below was sequenced from the same sample in a study of cytomegalovirus exposure and HLA in healthy donors. Some clones are missing from TCRdb's copy, which holds only in-frame ones; the method was immunoSEQ multiplex PCR. Of 150,000 to 200,000 clones in the sample, around 92% were seen once. The sample consisted of PBMCs. All receptors derive from a woman aged 18-29 years in good health and CMV-seropositive.

The V and J genes are TRBV20-1 and TRBJ1-4; D is uncertain. The CDR3 extends over 11 amino acids. Trimming shortened V by 7 bases and J by 8 bases, and 11 bases separated the two germline ends. The V gene's germline CDR1 is DFQATT and CDR2 SNEGSKA (reference sequence). CDR3 sequence (DNA): TGCAGTGGTGGTAGACAAGAAAAACTGTTTTTT. The encoded protein is CSGGRQEKLFF.

The DNA for the CDR3 is TGTGCCAGCAGTTTGACGACTAGCGGGGCTTCCTACGAGCAGTACTTC. Amino acids: CASSLTTSGASYEQYF. The chain is built from TRBV27 and TRBJ2-7, with 11 bases fitting TRBD2. This CDR3 contains 16 residues. The junction had 5 bases not matched to a gene; V was cut back by 3 bases and J by 1 base. Germline V gene lookup returns CDR1 MNHEY and CDR2 SMNVEV (reference sequence).

V is TRBV11-3 and J is TRBJ1-2; 8 nucleotides agree with TRBD1. After removal of 3 bases from V and 4 bases from J, the junction contained 7 bases not matched to a gene. The CDR3 sequence is 15 residues long. CDR1 is SGHNT, CDR2 YENEEA, per germline. In nucleotides, the CDR3 is TGTGCCAGCAGCTTCTCAGGACAGGGTCCCTATGGCTACACCTTC. Translating gives CASSFSGQGPYGYTF.

This chain links TRBV19 with TRBJ1-2, with 7 bases fitting TRBD1. Germline V gene data show CDR1 as LNHDA and CDR2 as SQIVND (reference sequence). The V segment lost 3 bases and the J segment 6 bases; nucleotides outside the gene matches: 4. The length of the CDR3 is 13 residues. In nucleotides, the CDR3 is TGTGCCAGTAGTATCCAGGGGGGCAATGGCTACACCTTC. As protein: CASSIQGGNGYTF.

J is TRBJ2-3 and V is TRBV6-4; possible D gene TRBD1, 6 bases. CDR1 and CDR2 (germline): MRHNA, SNTAGT. The CDR3 length is 16 residues. Trimming took off 1 base at V and 2 bases at J, with 13 bases between the two ends. For the CDR3, the DNA is TGTGCCAGCAGTGACTGCGGACAGATCCTCACAGATACGCAGTATTTT. Amino acid sequence: CASSDCGQILTDTQYF.

The V gene is TRBV7-9, the J gene TRBJ1-5; no firm D call. CDR3 length: 16 residues. Deletions cut 2 bases from V and 7 bases from J, with 18 bases between. Germline CDR1 SEHNR, CDR2 FQNEAQ (reference sequence). The CDR3 sequence: CASSLKIALSGQPQHF. The CDR3 bases are TGTGCCAGCAGCTTAAAAATCGCCCTCTCGGGGCAGCCCCAGCATTTT.

The chain recombines TRBV15 with TRBJ2-3, with D possibly TRBD1 on 6 matching bases. The CDR3 spans 15 residues. The germline V and J ends were trimmed by 0 bases and 4 bases, with 11 bases remaining between them. Per germline, CDR1 LNHNV and CDR2 YYDKDF (reference sequence). The CDR3, as DNA: TGTGCCACCAGCAGAGATATTGGGGGCGCAGATACGCAGTATTTT. Amino acid sequence: CATSRDIGGADTQYF.

The gene calls are TRBV7-6 and TRBJ1-1; a possible D gene is TRBD1 (5 bases). Germline-derived CDR1 and CDR2 are SGHVS and FNYEAQ. CDR3 length: 14 amino acids. Trimming took 5 bases from V and 0 from J, leaving 10 bases between them. The CDR3, as DNA: TGTGCCAGCAGCATCCAGGGCCTGAACACTGAAGCTTTCTTT. This translates into CASSIQGLNTEAFF.

The chain employs TRBV10-3 and TRBJ2-7, with 9 bases fitting TRBD1. J was trimmed by 2 bases and V by 3 bases; bases with no gene match: 5. This CDR3 region has 15 residues. Germline values: CDR1 ENHRY, CDR2 SYGVKD. DNA for the CDR3: TGTGCCATCAGTGACTTCCGGGACAGGGCCTACGAGCAGTACTTC. Translating gives CAISDFRDRAYEQYF.

For the CDR3, the DNA is TGTGCCAGCAGCCCCCTCGGCGGGTCCGGGGATACGCAGTATTTT. Amino acid sequence: CASSPLGGSGDTQYF. The chain uses TRBV7-2 and TRBJ2-3, with a weak D call TRBD2 (5 bases). In germline, CDR1 is SGHTA, CDR2 FQGNSA. The CDR3 loop spans 15 amino acids. Deletions cut 5 bases from V and 6 bases from J, with 18 bases between.

This sequence joins TRBV19 and TRBJ2-3; 8 bases match TRBD2. The length of the CDR3 is 13 residues. V was clipped by 5 bases and J by 4 bases; unmatched bases: 2. Germline assignment: CDR1 LNHDA and CDR2 SQIVND (reference sequence). CDR3 region: CASSRGLADTQYF. CDR3 bases: TGTGCCAGTAGTCGGGGACTAGCAGATACGCAGTATTTT. The variable domain in full, with the rest retrieved from reference TRBV19 and TRBJ2-3, is DGGITQSPKYLFRKEGQNVTLSCEQNLNHDAMYWYRQDPGQGLRLIYYSQIVNDFQKGDIAEGYSVSREKKESFPLTVTSAQKNPTAFYLCASSRGLADTQYFGPGTRLTVL.

The rearrangement joins TRBV7-3 to TRBJ2-5; 10 nucleotides agree with TRBD2. Germline CDR1 is SGHTA and CDR2 is FQGTGA. Germline trimming cut 0 bases from V and 5 bases from J; bases unmatched to any gene: 12. The CDR3 sequence is 18 residues long. Here the CDR3 DNA reads TGTGCCAGCAGCTTAACCGGGTGGGGGACTAGCGCGTCCGAGACCCAGTACTTC. It translates to CASSLTGWGTSASETQYF.

The chain is built from TRBV6-1 and TRBJ1-1; D ambiguous. V was pared by 7 bases and J by 2 bases, with 14 bases between. This CDR3 is 14 amino acids long. Germline CDR1 and CDR2: MNHNS and SASEGT. The DNA for the CDR3 is TGTGCCAGCACCGAAAGCAAGCTCAACACTGAAGCTTTCTTT. Translating it yields CASTESKLNTEAFF.

V is TRBV18 and J is TRBJ1-1; the match to TRBD1 covers 8 bases. Germline V CDR1 and CDR2: KGHSH, LQKENI. The CDR3 extends over 15 amino acids. J was trimmed by 5 bases and V by 2 bases; bases with no gene match: 7. The CDR3 region is CASSPLAGGQTEAFF. The CDR3 nucleotides read TGTGCCAGCTCACCATTGGCAGGGGGCCAGACTGAAGCTTTCTTT.

The chain carries TRBV7-9 and TRBJ2-7, with 8 positions matching TRBD2. Germline-derived CDR1 and CDR2 are SEHNR and FQNEAQ (reference sequence). V lost 1 base to trimming and J lost 1 base; unmatched junction nucleotides: 9. The CDR3 sequence is 17 residues long. The CDR3 DNA reads TGTGCCAGCAGCTTAGTATCGGGGGGGCGTTTATCCTACGAGCAGTACTTC. Encoded protein: CASSLVSGGRLSYEQYF.